This T cell receptor beta chain was sequenced in a study of blood T cell repertoires in COVID-19. Study overall: Spain, Italy and the United States supplied samples that represented acute and convalescent COVID-19.

In the original workflow: Amplification of reference gene primers was used by the study to estimate nucleated cell counts. Generated by immunoSEQ multiplex PCR, the TCRdb table keeps only in-frame clones and is missing some. V and J calls and clone size are given by that table; D and trimming were obtained from the DNA. The sample carries approximately 77,000 clones, roughly four fifths recorded once. This CDR3 contains 13 residues. Germline lookup yields CDR1 SEHNR and CDR2 FQNEAQ (reference sequence). With 4 bases removed from V and 2 bases from J, the gap between germline ends came to 7 bases. The receptor comes from a man aged 70 or older with active or convalescent COVID-19. This chain links TRBV7-9 with TRBJ2-3, with D unresolved. The material sequenced was peripheral blood. CDR3 protein: CASSYDFTDTQYF. The CDR3 bases are TGTGCCAGCAGCTACGACTTCACAGATACGCAGTATTTT. The full variable domain, with the rest looked up from reference TRBV7-9 and TRBJ2-3, is DTGVSQNPRHKITKRGQNVTFRCDPISEHNRLYWYRQTLGQGPEFLTYFQNEAQLEKSRLLSDRFSAERPKGSFSTLEIQRTEQGDSAMYLCASSYDFTDTQYFGPGTRLTVL.